Below are 21 T cell receptor beta chains sequenced from a single sample in a study of blood T cells in healthy people across ages. Sample-barcoded 5' priming and a J-beta primer mix drove a second PCR of about 6 to 11 cycles. TCRdb recomputed calls from the 5' RACE reads with MiXCR, one row per CDR3 protein. This table has 1.5 million or so distinct CDR3 sequences, around 39% appearing once. The sequenced sample consisted of blood. The receptor source for this set is a woman between 18 and 29 years old in good health.

In regard to this clonotype: The junction departs from germline at one end; a sequencing error may be responsible. This chain links TRBV20-1 with TRBJ1-5; TRBD1 matches 9 bases. The V gene's germline CDR1 is DFQATT and CDR2 SNEGSKA (reference sequence). CDR3 length equals 16 residues. In nucleotides, the CDR3 is TGCAGTGCTAGAGATCCAGGACAGGGGAGCAGTCAGCCCCAGCATTTT. Protein sequence: CSARDPGQGSSQPQHF.

The chain employs TRBV4-2 and TRBJ2-3; D is perhaps TRBD1 (5 bases). V was pared by 0 bases and J by 5 bases, with 18 bases between. CDR1 and CDR2 (germline): LGHNA, YNFKEQ. The CDR3 covers 17 residues. CDR3 DNA sequence: TGTGCCAGCAGCCAAGATCGAGAGGCAGGGCAGGGAGATACGCAGTATTTT. It is translated as CASSQDREAGQGDTQYF.

As regards this clonotype: A much larger clone sits a single nucleotide away, making a read error possible. The chain recombines TRBV12-3 or TRBV12-4 with TRBJ2-1, with TRBD2 identical over 9 bases. CDR3 size: 14 residues. The trim removed 5 bases at V and 11 bases at J, leaving 10 bases unmatched. The CDR3 spells CASSPRTSVGKQFF. In nucleotides, the CDR3 is TGTGCCAGCAGTCCCCGGACTAGCGTCGGTAAGCAGTTCTTC.

Points on this clonotype: One junction end does not reproduce the germline sequence, and a read error may be involved. The chain is built from TRBV5-1 and TRBJ1-2; possibly TRBD1 for D (6 bases). CDR3 length equals 14 residues. CDR1 and CDR2 from the germline V gene are SGHRS and YFSETQ. Here the CDR3 reads CASSGAGANYGCTF. The CDR3 DNA reads TGCGCCAGCAGCGGGGCAGGGGCCAACTATGGCTGCACCTTC.

This clonotype was seen only a few times. The rearrangement links TRBV13 to TRBJ2-1, with 10 positions matching TRBD2. The CDR3 consists of 16 residues. Germline V CDR1 and CDR2: PRHDT, FYEKMQ (reference sequence). V lost 5 bases to trimming and J lost 5 bases; unmatched junction nucleotides: 9. For the CDR3, the DNA is TGTGCCAGCAGCCTACTAGCGGGGCCAAAGAACAATGAGCAGTTCTTC. It translates to CASSLLAGPKNNEQFF.

This clonotype was seen a handful of times. V and J are TRBV3-1 and TRBJ2-5; D may correspond to TRBD1 or TRBD2 (6 bases each). The germline V gene encodes CDR1 LGHDT and CDR2 YNNKEL (reference sequence). The CDR3 loop spans 14 amino acids. Trimming took 3 bases from V and 5 from J, leaving 13 bases between them. The CDR3: CASSHPGAPETQYF. The CDR3, as DNA: TGTGCCAGCAGCCATCCGGGGGCTCCGGAGACCCAGTACTTC.

This clonotype was seen only a few times. The rearrangement links TRBV6-1 to TRBJ2-1; TRBD1 or TRBD2 may be the D gene (6 bases each). This CDR3 has 16 amino acids. Germline V gives CDR1 MNHNS, CDR2 SASEGT. V lost 6 bases to trimming and J lost 5 bases, with 20 bases between them. CDR3 bases: TGTGCCAGCAGCTCTCCTGAGGGGGGATTGAACAATGAGCAGTTCTTC. Translating it yields CASSSPEGGLNNEQFF.

This clonotype was seen many times. The V call is TRBV29-1, the J call TRBJ2-1; D uncertain. Germline lookup yields CDR1 SQVTM and CDR2 ANQGSEA. Trimming cost V 5 bases and J 6 bases, with 17 bases left between them. This CDR3 comprises 14 residues. CDR3: CSVYLGLSLNEQFF. The CDR3 DNA follows: TGCAGCGTTTATCTAGGCCTCTCTCTCAATGAGCAGTTCTTC.

This clonotype was seen only a few times. J is TRBJ1-2 and V is TRBV9; 8 bases are a match to TRBD1. V shed 2 bases, J shed 8 bases, and the junction held 5 bases outside the gene matches. This CDR3 has 13 residues. The germline V gene encodes CDR1 SGDLS and CDR2 YYNGEE. Here the CDR3 reads CASSVGTGEGYTF. CDR3 nucleotide sequence: TGTGCCAGCAGCGTCGGGACAGGTGAAGGCTACACCTTC.

This chain links TRBV29-1 with TRBJ2-1, with 10 bases fitting TRBD2. The CDR3 totals 14 residues. The ends lost 1 base at V and 6 bases at J; junction bases unmatched: 3. Germline loops: CDR1 SQVTM, CDR2 ANQGSEA. The CDR3 sequence: CSVEGLAGVNEQFF. The CDR3 region has the DNA TGCAGCGTTGAAGGGCTAGCGGGAGTCAATGAGCAGTTCTTC.

The genes are TRBV12-3 or TRBV12-4 and TRBJ2-7; D is possibly TRBD1 or TRBD2 (5 bases each). The germline V and J ends were trimmed by 5 bases and 6 bases, with 20 bases remaining between them. This CDR3 has 15 amino acids. The CDR3 region has the DNA TGTGCCAGCAGTCCTTACCGGACCGTGGGGGTCGAGCAGTACTTC. Amino acid sequence: CASSPYRTVGVEQYF.

The chain employs TRBV25-1 and TRBJ2-7; 7 bases are shared with TRBD2. Unmatched junction bases numbered 14, after V lost 5 bases and J lost 4 bases. The CDR3 contains 16 residues. Germline V gene sequence: CDR1 MGHDK, CDR2 SYGVNS. CDR3 protein: CASSSPSGGRAYEQYF. CDR3 DNA sequence: TGTGCCAGCAGTTCGCCCTCGGGGGGTAGGGCGTACGAGCAGTACTTC.

This sequence joins TRBV27 and TRBJ2-7, with D hard to call. CDR1 is MNHEY and CDR2 is SMNVEV in the germline V gene (reference sequence). The germline V and J ends were trimmed by 0 bases and 5 bases, with 11 bases remaining between them. The CDR3 extends over 14 amino acids. The CDR3 protein is CASSLSRPWDEQYF. The CDR3 region has the DNA TGTGCCAGCAGTTTATCTAGGCCCTGGGACGAGCAGTACTTC.

This clonotype has just a few counts. The rearrangement uses TRBV12-3 or TRBV12-4 and TRBJ2-7, with TRBD2 matching over 9 bases. CDR3 length equals 16 residues. With V trimmed by 5 bases and J by 4 bases, 12 bases remained unmatched. The CDR3 protein is CASSGTSSRLDYEQYF. DNA of the CDR3: TGTGCCAGCAGTGGGACTAGCTCCAGGTTGGATTACGAGCAGTACTTC.

This clonotype was counted between two and nine times. The chain recombines TRBV4-2 with TRBJ2-4; 12 nucleotides agree with TRBD2. The length of the CDR3 is 20 residues. Germline CDR1 reads LGHNA; CDR2 reads YNFKEQ. The trim removed 0 bases at V and 0 bases at J, leaving 9 bases unmatched. The CDR3 DNA reads as TGTGCCAGCAGCCAAGATTGGACTAGCGGGGCCAAACTAGCCAAAAACATTCAGTACTTC. As protein: CASSQDWTSGAKLAKNIQYF.

This clonotype turned up a few times. The gene calls are TRBV7-3 and TRBJ2-1; D gene uncertain. The CDR3 loop spans 17 amino acids. Germline CDR1 SGHTA, CDR2 FQGTGA. With 2 bases removed from V and 3 bases from J, the gap between germline ends came to 17 bases. CDR3 nucleotides: TGTGCCAGCAGCTTAGCTGAAAGACTTGAAAGCTACAATGAGCAGTTCTTC. Translated, it gives CASSLAERLESYNEQFF.

The chain carries TRBV12-3 or TRBV12-4 and TRBJ2-3; 9 bases are shared with TRBD2. This CDR3 is 15 amino acids long. Trimming cost V 5 bases and J 4 bases; bases outside gene matches: 7. The CDR3 DNA is TGTGCCAGCAGTGCAAGCGGGGGGCATGCAGATACGCAGTATTTT. This encodes CASSASGGHADTQYF.

This clonotype appeared a few times. The chain has TRBV6-5 and TRBJ1-1; D unresolved. The CDR3 contains 14 residues. The V end was cut by 6 bases, the J end by 1 base, with 12 bases between. Germline-derived CDR1 and CDR2 are MNHEY and SVGAGI. The CDR3 DNA reads TGTGCCAGCAGCTCCCCGGGAGCGAACACTGAAGCTTTCTTT. Amino acids: CASSSPGANTEAFF.

This clonotype has just a few counts. CDR3 sequence: CSVSPGYGHEQYF. CDR3 bases: TGCAGCGTTTCGCCTGGGTACGGCCACGAGCAGTACTTC. This sequence joins TRBV29-1 and TRBJ2-7; D unresolved. Trimming took 5 bases from V and 5 from J, leaving 16 bases between them. Germline CDR1 SQVTM, CDR2 ANQGSEA. This CDR3 is 13 amino acids long.

The V and J genes are TRBV2 and TRBJ2-3, with D possibly matching TRBD1 (6 bases). Germline CDR1 reads SNHLY; CDR2 reads FYNNEI. With 3 bases removed from V and 6 bases from J, the gap between germline ends came to 10 bases. CDR3 size: 13 residues. The CDR3 bases are TGTGCCAGCAGTGACCAGGGGTTGGATACGCAGTATTTT. Its translation is CASSDQGLDTQYF.

The chain recombines TRBV5-1 with TRBJ2-7, with D perhaps matching TRBD1 or TRBD2 (5 bases each). Germline V lookup: CDR1 SGHRS, CDR2 YFSETQ. Trimming removed 4 bases at V and 2 bases at J, with 16 bases between. This CDR3 is 15 amino acids long. Here the CDR3 reads CASSPPGPGPYEQYF. The CDR3 coding sequence is TGCGCCAGCAGCCCGCCGGGACCTGGGCCCTACGAGCAGTACTTC.